This entry features one T cell receptor beta chain sequence. Individuals aged about 18 to 90 years were recruited from about two dozen US areas. The record originates from a study of blood T cell repertoires in COVID-19. The assay was immunoSEQ multiplex PCR, and TCRdb's table has in-frame clones only and misses some. The sample has about 180,000 clones; 88% are singletons. Sequenced input: PBMCs or T cells enriched from blood (not recorded which). The sequence came from a woman aged 18-30 years who had recovered from COVID-19.

The CDR3 loop reads CASSLVGGQQETQYF. CDR3 DNA sequence: TGCGCCAGCAGCTTGGTAGGAGGCCAACAAGAGACCCAGTACTTC. J is TRBJ2-5 and V is TRBV5-1, with a weak D call TRBD2 (5 bases). Looked up from germline, CDR1 is SGHRS and CDR2 is YFSETQ. The CDR3 totals 15 residues. Trimming pared 0 bases from V and 2 bases from J, leaving 11 bases between.